This T cell receptor (beta chain) was recovered during a study of T cells in Graves' hyperthyroidism and ophthalmopathy. The CDR3 spans 14 residues. Trimming stripped 4 bases from V and 7 bases from J, with 15 bases between. CDR1 and CDR2 from the germline V gene are SGHRS and YFSETQ. In this sample, this clonotype turned up many times. The source material, RNA transcripts, was used to amplify TCR beta CDR3 regions. During a first-round RT-PCR of the TCR CDR3, the HTBI primer set was used. TCRdb independently ran MiXCR on the multiplex PCR reads; one entry per CDR3 protein. There are hundreds of thousands of distinct CDR3 sequences in the sample; approximately 18% occur only once, and approximately 15% lies in the top ten.

This receptor was identified in a woman aged 45 to 65 with Graves' hyperthyroidism that later progressed to Graves' ophthalmopathy. The chain uses TRBV5-1 and TRBJ2-1; perhaps TRBD1 as D (6 bases). The sequenced material came from blood. CDR3 bases: TGCGCCAGCAGCGTGGGAAGAACAGGGAATGAGCAGTTCTTC. Encoded protein: CASSVGRTGNEQFF.